Sequencing of this TCR beta chain was carried out in a study of blood T cell repertoires in COVID-19. Overall study: T cells, B-cell-depleted T cells, or PBMCs provided the cDNA or gDNA that served as material.

Original methodology: The authors estimated nucleated cell counts from reference gene primer amplification. This table comes from immunoSEQ multiplex PCR, and its TCRdb copy is limited to in-frame clones, with some not included. The V and J calls and clone size were taken over from that table, and D and trimming were inferred from the DNA. The sample lists around 93,000 clones, roughly 87% occurring once. The germline CDR1 and CDR2 sequences are SEHNR and FQNEAQ (reference sequence). This CDR3 has 13 residues. Unmatched junction bases numbered 6, after V lost 5 bases and J lost 8 bases. The TCR was taken from an elderly man with acute or convalescent COVID-19. Sequencing used peripheral blood. The chain recombines TRBV7-9 with TRBJ1-2; 9 bases match TRBD1. This chain's CDR3 is CASSPGQGIGYTF. The CDR3 bases are TGTGCCAGCAGCCCCGGACAGGGGATAGGCTACACCTTC.